What follows are 28 T cell receptor beta chains derived from one specimen sequenced in a study of CD8 T cells in ankylosing spondylitis. TCRdb fed the 5' RACE reads into MiXCR, producing one record per CDR3 protein. The sample lists about 240,000 distinct CDR3 sequences; 8% to 9% were seen once. The sequencing sample was made of blood, either unsorted or a sorted T cell fraction (not recorded which). The receptors stem from a female donor with ankylosing spondylitis or in good health (not recorded which).

In regard to this clonotype: This sequence may be a read error, since a much larger clone differs from it by one base. The rearrangement links TRBV5-5 to TRBJ2-1; D not certain. The CDR3 length is 13 residues. V was trimmed by 0 bases and J by 3 bases, leaving 4 bases between them. Germline assignment: CDR1 SGHKS and CDR2 YYEKEE (reference sequence). The CDR3 coding sequence is TGTGCCAGCAGCTTGGTCAACTACAATGAGCAGTTCTTC. Its protein product is CASSLVNYNEQFF.

The chain uses TRBV5-6 and TRBJ2-5, with 7 bases aligning to TRBD1. In germline, CDR1 is SGHDT, CDR2 YYEEEE. Germline trimming cut 3 bases from V and 2 bases from J; bases unmatched to any gene: 1. There are 13 residues in the CDR3. CDR3 in amino acids: CASSWTGQETQYF. As DNA, the CDR3 is TGTGCCAGCAGCTGGACAGGACAAGAGACCCAGTACTTC.

This clonotype was observed many times. This sequence joins TRBV5-1 and TRBJ1-4, with TRBD1 matching over 7 bases. This CDR3 spans 14 amino acids. Losses at the gene ends were 3 bases for V and 4 bases for J; bases not matched to a gene: 3. Germline loops: CDR1 SGHRS, CDR2 YFSETQ. Here the CDR3 reads CASSWTGLNEKLFF. The CDR3 nucleotides read TGCGCCAGCAGCTGGACAGGCCTTAATGAAAAACTGTTTTTT.

This clonotype was detected only once. The chain is built from TRBV10-3 and TRBJ2-1, with TRBD2 as a possible D gene (7 bases). Trimming stripped 7 bases from V and 10 bases from J, with 17 bases between. The CDR3 has 13 amino acids. Germline V gene sequence: CDR1 ENHRY, CDR2 SYGVKD. CDR3 in amino acids: CAINGRGAAEQFF. CDR3 in DNA: TGTGCCATCAACGGACGGGGGGCGGCGGAGCAGTTCTTC.

The J gene is TRBJ1-4, the V gene TRBV5-5; 8 bases map to TRBD1. The germline CDR1 and CDR2 sequences are SGHKS and YYEKEE (reference sequence). The junction had 6 bases not matched to a gene; V was cut back by 2 bases and J by 0 bases. The CDR3 has 17 amino acids. The DNA of the CDR3 is TGTGCCAGCAGCTTCAGGGGGCGGGGGGCAACTAATGAAAAACTGTTTTTT. Translating gives CASSFRGRGATNEKLFF.

This clonotype came up many times. V is TRBV27 and J is TRBJ1-2, with TRBD1 as a possible D gene (5 bases). This CDR3 contains 14 residues. The germline CDR1 and CDR2 sequences are MNHEY and SMNVEV (reference sequence). Trimming removed 3 bases at V and 4 bases at J, with 12 bases between. The CDR3 DNA reads as TGTGCCAGCAGTTTGTTGAGTGGGGGCTATGGCTACACCTTC. It yields the protein CASSLLSGGYGYTF.

Regarding this clonotype: With a much larger clone just one base away, this may be a read error. The chain couples TRBV7-2 to TRBJ1-2, with a possible D match to TRBD1 (5 bases). The CDR3 is 16 amino acids. Germline CDR1 SGHTA, CDR2 FQGNSA. Between the trimmed V and J ends, which lost 1 base and 4 bases, there was a span of 16 bases. The CDR3 DNA sequence: TGTGCCAGCAGCTTAGTGCCCCGGGACGGACTCTATGGCTACACCTTC. As protein: CASSLVPRDGLYGYTF.

This clonotype was detected ten times or more. This chain links TRBV7-9 with TRBJ1-1; maybe TRBD1 (6 bases). The V end was cut by 4 bases, the J end by 5 bases, with 11 bases between. The germline V gene has CDR1 SEHNR and CDR2 FQNEAQ (reference sequence). The CDR3 loop spans 13 amino acids. CDR3 bases: TGTGCCAGCAGCTCCAGGGGATCTACTGAAGCTTTCTTT. It yields the protein CASSSRGSTEAFF. Using reference TRBV7-9 and TRBJ1-1 for the parts outside the CDR3, the full variable domain is DTGVSQNPRHKITKRGQNVTFRCDPISEHNRLYWYRQTLGQGPEFLTYFQNEAQLEKSRLLSDRFSAERPKGSFSTLEIQRTEQGDSAMYLCASSSRGSTEAFFGQGTRLTVV.

This clonotype was detected many times. The CDR3 DNA reads as TGCAGTGCTAGCCTCGGGACAGGAGAGCGCCACACCTTC. It encodes CSASLGTGERHTF. The J gene is TRBJ1-2, the V gene TRBV20-1, with 8 bases fitting TRBD1. Germline V CDR1 and CDR2: DFQATT, SNEGSKA (reference sequence). The junction had 12 bases not matched to a gene; V was cut back by 3 bases and J by 12 bases. The CDR3 totals 13 residues.

This clonotype appeared many times. This could be a read error, since a much larger clone is one nucleotide away. V gene TRBV12-3 or TRBV12-4 combines with J gene TRBJ2-2; D remains ambiguous. This CDR3 region has 11 residues. V gave up 4 bases and J gave up 6 bases, with 3 bases separating them. The CDR3 here is CASSYAGELFF. The CDR3 bases are TGTGCCAGCAGTTACGCCGGGGAGCTGTTTTTT.

In this sample, this clonotype turned up many times. The chain joins TRBV20-1 to TRBJ2-7; no clear D gene. The CDR3 runs 12 residues. Trimming stripped 5 bases from V and 0 bases from J, with 8 bases between. From germline, CDR1 is DFQATT and CDR2 SNEGSKA (reference sequence). CDR3 DNA sequence: TGCAGTGCTCAGACGGTCTCCTACGAGCAGTACTTC. Residues: CSAQTVSYEQYF.

The sample holds many counts of this clonotype. The rearrangement links TRBV7-3 to TRBJ2-1; D is undetermined. Trimming stripped 5 bases from V and 0 bases from J, with 11 bases between. CDR3 length: 15 residues. The germline V gene has CDR1 SGHTA and CDR2 FQGTGA. As DNA, the CDR3 is TGTGCCAGCAGCCCAACTACCAGCTCCTACAATGAGCAGTTCTTC. Its protein product is CASSPTTSSYNEQFF.

The chain couples TRBV7-9 to TRBJ1-4; D ambiguous. With 0 bases removed from V and 7 bases from J, the gap between germline ends came to 3 bases. Per germline, CDR1 SEHNR and CDR2 FQNEAQ (reference sequence). CDR3 length: 12 residues. In DNA, the CDR3 is TGTGCCAGCAGCTTAGCGCGTGAAAAACTGTTTTTT. Protein: CASSLAREKLFF.

In its sample, this clonotype was seen many times. The J gene is TRBJ1-1, the V gene TRBV4-2, with D possibly TRBD1 on 6 matching bases. The V end lost 2 bases, the J end lost 3 bases, and 10 bases lay between the germline ends. CDR3 length equals 14 residues. Germline CDR1 LGHNA, CDR2 YNFKEQ. The DNA of the CDR3 is TGTGCCAGCAGCCAAAGGGGGGCGGACACTGAAGCTTTCTTT. Its translation is CASSQRGADTEAFF.

This clonotype was observed many times. This chain uses TRBV20-1 with TRBJ2-3; TRBD2 agrees at 13 bases. This CDR3 is built from 16 residues. Germline assignment: CDR1 DFQATT and CDR2 SNEGSKA (reference sequence). V was clipped by 1 base and J by 9 bases; unmatched bases: 10. The CDR3 nucleotides read TGCAGTGCTAGAGGACTAGCGGGAGGTCTATGGAGCACGCAGTATTTT. Translated: CSARGLAGGLWSTQYF.

This clonotype was detected a few times. The chain recombines TRBV27 with TRBJ2-3; D is undetermined. This CDR3 has 15 residues. Trimming stripped 2 bases from V and 2 bases from J, with 11 bases between. Looked up from germline, CDR1 is MNHEY and CDR2 is SMNVEV (reference sequence). CDR3 bases: TGTGCCAGCAGTTTAGGCGTCTGGCCCACAGATACGCAGTATTTT. It encodes CASSLGVWPTDTQYF.

This clonotype was observed at least ten times. The V call is TRBV5-1, the J call TRBJ2-7; 8 nucleotides line up with TRBD1. The J segment lost 3 bases and the V segment lost 4 bases, leaving 6 bases of the junction unmatched. CDR1 and CDR2 (germline): SGHRS, YFSETQ. The CDR3 spans 14 residues. The CDR3 nucleotides read TGCGCCAGCAGCGCCCAGGGGGCAGTCTACGAGCAGTACTTC. This sequence encodes CASSAQGAVYEQYF.

This clonotype was recorded many times. The chain recombines TRBV20-1 with TRBJ2-1; 11 bases line up with TRBD2. The CDR3 is 16 amino acids. Germline V gene sequence: CDR1 DFQATT, CDR2 SNEGSKA (reference sequence). V lost 2 bases to trimming and J lost 4 bases; unmatched junction nucleotides: 7. CDR3 nucleotide sequence: TGCAGTGCTAGAAACCGACTAGCGGGACTATACAATGAGCAGTTCTTC. The encoded protein is CSARNRLAGLYNEQFF.

To note about this clonotype: Since a much larger clone is just one base distant, this may be a read error. The V and J genes are TRBV4-3 and TRBJ2-2; 9 positions agree with TRBD2. Germline V gene sequence: CDR1 LGHNA, CDR2 YSLEER. The CDR3 covers 17 residues. CDR3 in amino acids: CASSRLAGGSNAGELFF. The CDR3 nucleotides are TGCGCCAGCAGCCGGTTGGCGGGAGGGTCGAACGCCGGGGAGCTGTTTTTT.

This clonotype was seen at least ten times. This chain connects TRBV4-3 to TRBJ1-4, with no clear D. Germline CDR1 LGHNA, CDR2 YSLEER. This CDR3 contains 13 residues. The V end was cut by 5 bases, the J end by 4 bases, with 8 bases between. DNA for the CDR3: TGCGCCAGCAGCTATGCACTTAATGAAAAACTGTTTTTT. The encoded protein is CASSYALNEKLFF.

The sample holds a few counts of this clonotype. The rearrangement joins TRBV20-1 to TRBJ2-1, with TRBD2 matching over 8 bases. V shed 6 bases and J 9 bases; nucleotides not matched to a gene: 4. The CDR3 runs 11 residues. Germline V gene sequence: CDR1 DFQATT, CDR2 SNEGSKA (reference sequence). This chain's CDR3 is CSAGTRGEQFF. In DNA, the CDR3 is TGCAGTGCCGGGACTAGGGGTGAGCAGTTCTTC.

This clonotype appeared many times. The CDR3 nucleotides are TGCAGCGTTCCGCTAGACAGCCACAATGAGCAGTTCTTC. This gives the protein CSVPLDSHNEQFF. The V and J genes are TRBV29-1 and TRBJ2-1; D is perhaps TRBD1 (5 bases). Germline lookup yields CDR1 SQVTM and CDR2 ANQGSEA. CDR3 length: 13 amino acids. V was cut by 5 bases and J by 5 bases, with 13 bases left in between.

This clonotype occurred a few times. V and J are TRBV18 and TRBJ2-1; perhaps TRBD2 as D (6 bases). Trimming removed 3 bases at V and 0 bases at J, with 21 bases between. CDR1 is KGHSH and CDR2 is LQKENI in the germline V gene. CDR3 length: 19 residues. The CDR3 coding sequence is TGTGCCAGCTCACCTCGGGGGATTCGGTCCTCAAGCTCCTACAATGAGCAGTTCTTC. This translates into CASSPRGIRSSSSYNEQFF.

In this sample, this clonotype turned up many times. The V call is TRBV18, the J call TRBJ1-1; possible D gene TRBD1, 5 bases. The germline V gene has CDR1 KGHSH and CDR2 LQKENI. This CDR3 spans 13 amino acids. V lost 2 bases and J 3 bases, leaving 7 bases between the germline ends. The CDR3: CASSPEGDTEAFF. The CDR3 DNA reads as TGTGCCAGCTCACCAGAAGGGGACACTGAAGCTTTCTTT.

This clonotype was detected ten times or more. The CDR3 nucleotides are TGCAGCGTTGAAGGTCGGGTCAGGGGAAGGGCCGAAGCTTTCTTT. This sequence encodes CSVEGRVRGRAEAFF. The rearrangement uses TRBV29-1 and TRBJ1-1, with D tentatively TRBD1 (6 bases). Germline lookup yields CDR1 SQVTM and CDR2 ANQGSEA. Deletions cut 1 base from V and 8 bases from J, with 20 bases between. This CDR3 region has 15 residues.

In this sample, this clonotype turned up many times. Written as DNA, the CDR3 is TGCGCCAGCAGTCAATCGAGAACGCGAACCTACGAGCAGTACTTC. Translating gives CASSQSRTRTYEQYF. This rearrangement joins TRBV23-1 to TRBJ2-7; D remains ambiguous. TRBV23-1 has ORF status, its function being uncertain. V lost 0 bases and J lost 2, with 11 bases in between. The CDR3 is made up of 15 amino acids.

In this sample, this clonotype turned up once. A much larger clone differs from this one at a single base, so this may be a read error. The V call is TRBV11-2, the J call TRBJ2-5; a weak D match, TRBD2 (5 bases). Between the trimmed V and J ends, which lost 3 bases and 1 base, there was a span of 9 bases. This CDR3 has 14 residues. The germline V gene encodes CDR1 SGHAT and CDR2 FQNNGV. CDR3 coding DNA: TGTGCCAGCAGCTTTCCGGGATGCCAAGAGACCCAGTACTTC. Translated, it gives CASSFPGCQETQYF.

This clonotype was observed a handful of times. The chain recombines TRBV7-2 with TRBJ2-1; unclear D gene. Germline CDR1 and CDR2: SGHTA and FQGNSA. There are 16 residues in the CDR3. V was shortened by 4 bases and J by 6 bases, with 19 bases between the two germline ends. In nucleotides, the CDR3 is TGTGCCAGCAGCTCAAGACGCGCCACTCGTAGCAATGAGCAGTTCTTC. It codes for CASSSRRATRSNEQFF.